This T cell receptor (beta chain) was captured in a study of blood T cell repertoires in COVID-19 (dated by TCRdb to 2018 to 2021). A note on the overall study: The collaborator samples originated in the United States, Italy and Spain and spanned the acute and convalescent phases of COVID-19. The sample metadata nearly always contained a de-identified subject ID, COVID-19 status, age in years and sex. Samples were obtained from the ongoing ImmuneRACE study (first 160 participants) and from over a thousand subjects provided by 6 global collaborators. Subjects who had been exposed to COVID-19, were actively infected with it, or had recovered from it provided the deeply sampled blood TCRbeta repertoires that made up the dataset. HLA class I and class II types, where available, came from metadata supplied by the sample provider rather than from assay-based typing. The material from the prospective study consisted of cDNA or gDNA derived from T cells, B-cell-depleted T cells, or PBMCs. The repertoires were made available in a free public database intended to serve as a resource for research on the immune response to SARS-CoV-2. Findings and caveats that apply to the study as a whole: How much clinical and demographic metadata was included differed by source and by participant, and the metadata was provided uncurated.

Regarding this clone: Its antigen has not been determined. No base qualities exist here, and no much larger clone lies one base off it.

The collaborating institutions used their own protocols to collect whole blood in K2EDTA tubes. For TCRbeta analysis, collaborators shipped samples in one of three forms: frozen whole blood, isolated PBMCs, or DNA extracted from either of those sample types. Taken from cysteine to phenylalanine, the CDR3 has 17 residues. The read is trimmed to its CDR3 DNA, 51 bases read in frame from base 1. Reading the germline V gene gives CDR1 MNHNS and CDR2 SASEGT. V is shortened by 0 bases, J by 2 bases, and the region joining them spans 17 bases. TCRbeta CDR3 regions were amplified from genomic DNA by means of the immunoSEQ Assay, a bias-controlled multiplex PCR. The published analysis was carried out like this. The number of nucleated cells in each sample was estimated from the amplification of reference gene primers within the assay. Sequence reads were collapsed and filtered to measure the absolute abundance of every unique TCRbeta CDR3 rearrangement. Productive Simpson clonality was computed per sample as the square root of Simpson's diversity index over productive rearrangements. TCRdb took this table from immuneACCESS and kept in-frame rearrangements with V and J called. Such tables lack part of the clones; where checked against another copy, unresolved V genes explain under half of the gap, and the rest is unexplained. D and trimming come from the DNA, and the V and J calls and clone size come from that table. The sample has 85,000 to 100,000 clones on record, less than 90% of them singletons. Of the sample, under 4.5% is held by the ten largest clones.

Sequenced material: peripheral blood. The source is a man aged 60-69 years with acute or convalescent COVID-19. The sequence links TRBV6-1 to TRBJ2-7; TRBD2 is a weak D gene call, 6 bases matching. CDR3 loop: CASSEAPTSLGAYEQYF. The nucleotide sequence is TGTGCCAGCAGTGAAGCTCCCACTAGCCTAGGAGCCTACGAGCAGTACTTC.